These T cell receptor beta chains were read from a single sample in a study of shared clonotypes between healthy human individuals. Libraries were prepared by immunoSEQ multiplex PCR; TCRdb keeps only in-frame clonotypes and omits some of them. The sample includes around 550,000 clones, 95% to 97% of them seen just once. Sequenced input: naive CD4+ T cells sorted from blood. The source is a woman aged 25 to 45 in good health. Both conserved end residues are part of each CDR3. The D gene is left open where the match is weak. Expanded clones get a size class; other rows say once, few or many, or leave the size out.

clone_size	v_call	j_call	d_call	cdr3_nt	cdr3_aa
.	TRBV6-5	TRBJ2-1	TRBD1	TGTGCCAGCAGCCGGGACAGGGGGAGGCCTGAGCAGTTCTTC	CASSRDRGRPEQFF
.	TRBV28	TRBJ1-6	.	TGTGCCAGCAGTCCGGGGCAGGGGTTTGCGGCCCTCCACTTT	CASSPGQGFAALHF
.	TRBV6-1	TRBJ2-5	.	TGTGCCAGCAGAAACCCCCCTGGGGCGGAGACCCAGTACTTC	CASRNPPGAETQYF
.	TRBV19	TRBJ2-3	.	TGTGCCAGTAGTTGGGAGGGGGGCACAGATACGCAGTATTTT	CASSWEGGTDTQYF
.	TRBV18	TRBJ1-1	TRBD1	TGTGCCAGCTCACCACGTTCTACAGGGGCACAGAACACTGAAGCTTTCTTT	CASSPRSTGAQNTEAFF
.	TRBV4-1	TRBJ1-3	TRBD1	TGCGCCAGCAGCCAAGTCCTAAGGGGACAGTCTGGAAGTAGTAGGTTTCTATATTTT	CASSQVLRGQSGSSRFLYF
once	TRBV5-1	TRBJ1-2	.	TGCGCCAGCAGCCCCGGCGATCAGTTCTATGGCTACACCTTC	CASSPGDQFYGYTF
.	TRBV28	TRBJ1-3	TRBD1	TGTGCCAGCAGACCCTGGGGTTTCGGGACAGGAGACTCTGGAAACACCATATATTTT	CASRPWGFGTGDSGNTIYF
.	TRBV30	TRBJ1-1	.	TGTGCCTGGGTCCCCAGGGTGCGACCCGGTGCCACTGAAGCTTTCTTT	CAWVPRVRPGATEAFF
.	TRBV7-3	TRBJ2-3	TRBD2	TGTGCCAGCAGCCCCGGGGTAGCGGGAGTAACAGATACGCAGTATTTT	CASSPGVAGVTDTQYF
.	TRBV28	TRBJ2-3	.	TGTGCCAGCAAAAGTGGGGGTAATACGCAGTATTTT	CASKSGGNTQYF
.	TRBV28	TRBJ2-7	TRBD1	TGTGCCAGCAGTTCCTCGGGACAGGGGCCCTACGAGCAGTACTTC	CASSSSGQGPYEQYF
.	TRBV5-4	TRBJ2-2	.	TGTGCCAGCAGCCTGAGGGGAAAGGCCGGGGAGCTGTTTTTT	CASSLRGKAGELFF
.	TRBV19	TRBJ2-7	.	TGTGCCAGTAGTCCGACTATAGACAGTTCCGAGCAGTACTTC	CASSPTIDSSEQYF
.	TRBV5-6	TRBJ2-3	TRBD1	TGTGCCAGCAGCTTGTCTGACAGGGCCACAGATACGCAGTATTTT	CASSLSDRATDTQYF
.	TRBV4-1	TRBJ2-6	.	TGCGCCAGCAGCCAAGATCCGCCCGGGTCCGGGGCCAACGTCCTGACTTTC	CASSQDPPGSGANVLTF
.	TRBV7-2	TRBJ1-5	TRBD1	TGTGCCAGCAGTCAAAACGCCGGGACAGGGAACAATCAGCCCCAGCATTTT	CASSQNAGTGNNQPQHF
.	TRBV5-6	TRBJ2-3	TRBD2	TGTGCCAGCAGCAGACTAGCGGTAAACACAGATACGCAGTATTTT	CASSRLAVNTDTQYF
.	TRBV10-3	TRBJ2-1	TRBD2	TGTGCCATCAGTGTCCGGACTAGCGGGGACGGTGAGCAGTTCTTC	CAISVRTSGDGEQFF
.	TRBV11-3	TRBJ2-7	TRBD2	TGTGCCAGCAGCTTAGGCCCTCCAGCGGGAGGTCCATACGAGCAGTACTTC	CASSLGPPAGGPYEQYF
.	TRBV6-1	TRBJ1-3	.	TGTGCCAGCATCCCCATGGGCGGCTCTGGAAACACCATATATTTT	CASIPMGGSGNTIYF
.	TRBV5-5	TRBJ2-5	.	TGTGCCAGCAGCTTATCAGGCCAAGAGACCCAGTACTTC	CASSLSGQETQYF
.	TRBV6-5	TRBJ2-2	TRBD2	TGTGCCAGCAGTTACCCAGGACTAGCCGGGGAGCTGTTTTTT	CASSYPGLAGELFF
.	TRBV18	TRBJ2-7	.	TGTGCCAGCGGGAATACCTACGAGCAGTACTTC	CASGNTYEQYF
.	TRBV9	TRBJ1-3	.	TGTGCCAGCACCAGGCTTGGAAACACCATATATTTT	CASTRLGNTIYF
.	TRBV7-8	TRBJ1-4	.	TGTGCCAGCAGCTTAGCGTTACAGGGTAGAGAAAAACTGTTTTTT	CASSLALQGREKLFF
.	TRBV5-1	TRBJ2-7	.	TGCGCCAGCAGCCAAACAGGGGAGGGGGAGCAGTACTTC	CASSQTGEGEQYF
.	TRBV27	TRBJ2-1	TRBD2	TGTGCCAGCAGTTTCCTAGCGGGAGACTACAATGAGCAGTTCTTC	CASSFLAGDYNEQFF